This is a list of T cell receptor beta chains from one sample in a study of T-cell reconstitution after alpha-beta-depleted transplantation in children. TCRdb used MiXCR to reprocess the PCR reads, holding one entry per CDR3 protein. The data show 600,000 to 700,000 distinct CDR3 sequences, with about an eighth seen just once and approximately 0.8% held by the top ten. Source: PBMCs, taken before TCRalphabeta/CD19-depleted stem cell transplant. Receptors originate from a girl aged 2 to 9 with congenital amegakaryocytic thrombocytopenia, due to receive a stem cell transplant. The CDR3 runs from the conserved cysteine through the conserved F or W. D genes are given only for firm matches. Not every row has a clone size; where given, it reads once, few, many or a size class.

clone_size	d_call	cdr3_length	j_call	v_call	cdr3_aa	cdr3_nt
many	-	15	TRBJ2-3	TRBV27	CASSLLDGSSDTQYF	TGTGCCAGCAGTTTATTGGACGGTTCGTCCGATACGCAGTATTTT
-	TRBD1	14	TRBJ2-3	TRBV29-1	CSVAGQPNTDTQYF	TGCAGCGTTGCGGGACAGCCTAACACAGATACGCAGTATTTT
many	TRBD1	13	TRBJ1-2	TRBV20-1	CSASETGLDGYTF	TGCAGTGCTAGCGAGACAGGGCTTGACGGCTACACCTTC
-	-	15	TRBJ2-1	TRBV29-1	CSVEDSAGGRVEQFF	TGCAGCGTTGAAGATTCGGCGGGTGGCCGGGTTGAGCAGTTCTTC
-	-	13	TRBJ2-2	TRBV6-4	CASSDSVSGELFF	TGTGCCAGCAGTGACTCAGTGAGCGGGGAGCTGTTTTTT
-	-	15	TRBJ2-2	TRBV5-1	CASSLKLGGTGELFF	TGCGCCAGCAGCTTGAAACTAGGGGGCACCGGGGAGCTGTTTTTT
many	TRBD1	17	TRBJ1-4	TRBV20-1	CSARDYRPGTGDEKLFF	TGCAGTGCTAGAGATTATAGGCCCGGGACAGGGGATGAAAAACTGTTTTTT
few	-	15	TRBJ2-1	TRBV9	CASSVEPSSYNEQFF	TGTGCCAGCAGCGTAGAACCAAGCTCCTACAATGAGCAGTTCTTC
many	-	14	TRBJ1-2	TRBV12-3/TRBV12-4	CASSVTGNGRGYTF	TGTGCCAGCAGCGTTACAGGGAACGGACGTGGCTACACCTTC
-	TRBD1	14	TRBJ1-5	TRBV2	CASQGQPNNQPQHF	TGTGCCAGCCAGGGACAGCCGAATAATCAGCCCCAGCATTTT
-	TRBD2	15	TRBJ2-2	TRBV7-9	CASSSLAGLGGELFF	TGTGCCAGCAGCTCGCTAGCGGGATTGGGCGGGGAGCTGTTTTTT
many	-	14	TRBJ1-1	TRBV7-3	CASSLMARNTEAFF	TGTGCCAGCAGCTTAATGGCCAGGAACACTGAAGCTTTCTTT
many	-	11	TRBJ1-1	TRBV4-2	CASSQNQEAFF	TGTGCCAGCAGCCAGAATCAGGAAGCTTTCTTT